These T cell receptor beta chains were read from a single sample in a study of T cells in Graves' hyperthyroidism and ophthalmopathy. TCRdb ran MiXCR on the multiplex PCR reads and lists one entry per CDR3 protein. The table includes 92,000 or so distinct CDR3 sequences, 51% detected once. The sequencing sample was made of blood. The receptors here all came from a woman aged 40 to 49 with Graves' hyperthyroidism. CDR3s include the opening cysteine and the closing phenylalanine or tryptophan. The order of the fields is CDR3 protein, CDR3 DNA, J gene, V gene, D gene, clone size. D genes are given only for firm matches. The size of a clone is reported for some rows only, either as once, few or many, or as a class for expanded clones.

CDR3: CAWSLNYGYTF
DNA: TGTGCCTGGAGTCTCAACTATGGCTACACCTTC
J: TRBJ1-2
V: TRBV30
D: NA
size: many

CDR3: CASSLSGTATEAFF
DNA: TGTGCCAGCAGCCTGTCAGGGACCGCAACTGAAGCTTTCTTT
J: TRBJ1-1
V: TRBV7-3
D: NA
size: few

CDR3: CATSREGARGYTF
DNA: TGTGCCACCAGCAGAGAGGGGGCGCGGGGCTACACCTTC
J: TRBJ1-2
V: TRBV15
D: NA
size: many

CDR3: CATSRDRTGVRKLFF
DNA: TGTGCCACCAGCAGAGATCGGACAGGGGTACGAAAACTGTTTTTT
J: TRBJ1-4
V: TRBV15
D: TRBD1
size: NA

CDR3: CASNLAGDTYEQYF
DNA: TGTGCCAGCAACCTAGCGGGAGACACCTACGAGCAGTACTTC
J: TRBJ2-7
V: TRBV12-3/TRBV12-4
D: TRBD2
size: many

CDR3: CASSLYGSTDTQYF
DNA: TGTGCCAGCAGCTTATATGGAAGCACAGATACGCAGTATTTT
J: TRBJ2-3
V: TRBV7-2
D: NA
size: many

CDR3: CASSSPLPSTVNTGELFF
DNA: TGTGCCAGCAGCTCCCCGCTCCCATCGACAGTGAACACCGGGGAGCTGTTTTTT
J: TRBJ2-2
V: TRBV7-8
D: NA
size: few

CDR3: CASSPGQTNYGYTF
DNA: TGTGCCAGCAGCCCCGGACAAACTAACTATGGCTACACCTTC
J: TRBJ1-2
V: TRBV13
D: NA
size: many

CDR3: CASSYRGPQETQYF
DNA: TGTGCCAGCAGTTACCGGGGGCCCCAAGAGACCCAGTACTTC
J: TRBJ2-5
V: TRBV6-2/TRBV6-3
D: NA
size: once

CDR3: CASSSRVTDTQYF
DNA: TGTGCCAGCAGCTCCCGGGTCACAGATACGCAGTATTTT
J: TRBJ2-3
V: TRBV4-2
D: NA
size: NA

CDR3: CASSLRGTGEYGYTF
DNA: TGTGCCAGCAGCCTAAGGGGGACAGGGGAGTATGGCTACACCTTC
J: TRBJ1-2
V: TRBV3-1
D: TRBD1
size: NA

CDR3: CASSLLLEEKLFF
DNA: TGTGCCAGCAGCTTATTATTGGAGGAAAAACTGTTTTTT
J: TRBJ1-4
V: TRBV7-2
D: NA
size: once

CDR3: CASSLLGGADTQYF
DNA: TGTGCCAGCAGCTTGCTGGGTGGGGCAGATACGCAGTATTTT
J: TRBJ2-3
V: TRBV7-2
D: NA
size: many

CDR3: CASRPPLGSYEQYF
DNA: TGTGCCAGCAGGCCCCCGTTGGGCTCCTACGAGCAGTACTTC
J: TRBJ2-7
V: TRBV28
D: NA
size: NA

CDR3: CASSWPGLAGVYEQYF
DNA: TGCGCCAGCAGCTGGCCGGGACTAGCGGGAGTGTACGAGCAGTACTTC
J: TRBJ2-7
V: TRBV5-1
D: TRBD2
size: many

CDR3: CASSPLIANYGYTF
DNA: TGTGCCAGCAGCCCCCTAATAGCTAACTATGGCTACACCTTC
J: TRBJ1-2
V: TRBV7-9
D: NA
size: many

CDR3: CASSEGASGANVLTF
DNA: TGTGCCAGCAGTGAAGGGGCGAGTGGGGCCAACGTCCTGACTTTC
J: TRBJ2-6
V: TRBV2
D: NA
size: many

CDR3: CSGTHLYEQYF
DNA: TGCAGCGGGACCCACCTCTACGAGCAGTACTTC
J: TRBJ2-7
V: TRBV29-1
D: NA
size: NA

CDR3: CASQTGGVSRQPQHF
DNA: TGTGCCAGCCAGACAGGGGGCGTATCCAGACAGCCCCAGCATTTT
J: TRBJ1-5
V: TRBV2
D: TRBD1
size: NA

CDR3: CASSLVAGGDYEQYF
DNA: TGTGCCAGCAGCTTAGTAGCGGGTGGGGACTACGAGCAGTACTTC
J: TRBJ2-7
V: TRBV7-8
D: TRBD2
size: NA

CDR3: CSVEKLFF
DNA: TGCAGCGTTGAAAAACTGTTTTTT
J: TRBJ1-4
V: TRBV29-1
D: NA
size: NA

CDR3: CASTRGGQETQYF
DNA: TGTGCCAGCACCCGGGGGGGACAAGAGACCCAGTACTTC
J: TRBJ2-5
V: TRBV9
D: TRBD2
size: NA

CDR3: CASRDRGDYEQYF
DNA: TGTGCCAGCAGGGACAGGGGGGATTACGAGCAGTACTTC
J: TRBJ2-7
V: TRBV14
D: TRBD1
size: NA

CDR3: CASTLTGAGAEAFF
DNA: TGTGCCAGCACATTAACAGGGGCTGGGGCTGAAGCTTTCTTT
J: TRBJ1-1
V: TRBV12-3/TRBV12-4
D: TRBD1
size: many

CDR3: CASSLSVPLQGGTDTQYF
DNA: TGCGCCAGCAGCTTGTCGGTCCCGCTCCAAGGAGGCACAGATACGCAGTATTTT
J: TRBJ2-3
V: TRBV5-1
D: NA
size: NA

CDR3: CSARKRGTNEKLFF
DNA: TGCAGTGCTAGGAAAAGGGGCACTAATGAAAAACTGTTTTTT
J: TRBJ1-4
V: TRBV20-1
D: NA
size: NA

CDR3: CSATIRDRVVHQPQHF
DNA: TGCAGTGCAACGATCCGGGACAGGGTAGTCCATCAGCCCCAGCATTTT
J: TRBJ1-5
V: TRBV20-1
D: TRBD1
size: NA

CDR3: CSARAFRTSGATGETQYF
DNA: TGCAGTGCTAGAGCCTTCCGGACTAGCGGCGCCACAGGGGAGACCCAGTACTTC
J: TRBJ2-5
V: TRBV20-1
D: TRBD2
size: NA

CDR3: CASRPGYNSPLHF
DNA: TGTGCCAGCAGGCCGGGCTATAATTCACCCCTCCACTTT
J: TRBJ1-6
V: TRBV25-1
D: NA
size: few